This entry is about one TCR beta chain. What it recognizes is unknown. V was clipped by 1 base and J by 0 bases, with 6 bases between them. Germline lookup yields CDR1 SGHAT and CDR2 FQDESV (reference sequence). This CDR3 comprises 14 residues. The table came from immunoSEQ multiplex PCR; TCRdb's copy has only in-frame clones and leaves some out. The data contain around 180,000 clones, about nine tenths of them singletons. This sample was included in a study of T cell responses to AZD1222 COVID-19 vaccine. General study results and limits: CD4 TCRs covered the whole spike, strongest at regions 160-218 and 743-854.

This chain links TRBV11-1 with TRBJ1-1; unclear D gene. The sequence was collected from an adult in good health. This sample comprised peripheral blood, obtained on day 0 of AZD1222 vaccination. The CDR3 here is CASSLVRVNTEAFF. In nucleotides, the CDR3 is TGTGCCAGCAGCTTAGTACGGGTGAACACTGAAGCTTTCTTT.